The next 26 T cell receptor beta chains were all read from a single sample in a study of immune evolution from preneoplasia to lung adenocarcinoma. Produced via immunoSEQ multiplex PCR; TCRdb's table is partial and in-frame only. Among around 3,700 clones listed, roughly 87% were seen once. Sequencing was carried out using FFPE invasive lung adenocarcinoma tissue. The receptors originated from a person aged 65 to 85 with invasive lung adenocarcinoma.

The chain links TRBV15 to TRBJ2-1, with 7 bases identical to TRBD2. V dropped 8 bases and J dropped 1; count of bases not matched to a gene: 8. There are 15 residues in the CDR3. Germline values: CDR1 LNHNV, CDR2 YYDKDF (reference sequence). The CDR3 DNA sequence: TGTGCCACCGGCGCGGGCGGGAGTTCCTACAATGAGCAGTTCTTC. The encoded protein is CATGAGGSSYNEQFF.

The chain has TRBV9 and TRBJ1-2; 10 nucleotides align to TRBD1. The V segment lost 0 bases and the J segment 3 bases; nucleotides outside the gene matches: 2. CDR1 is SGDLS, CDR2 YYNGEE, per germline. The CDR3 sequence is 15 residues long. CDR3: CASSVGTGGYYGYTF. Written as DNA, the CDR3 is TGTGCCAGCAGCGTAGGGACAGGGGGATACTATGGCTACACCTTC.

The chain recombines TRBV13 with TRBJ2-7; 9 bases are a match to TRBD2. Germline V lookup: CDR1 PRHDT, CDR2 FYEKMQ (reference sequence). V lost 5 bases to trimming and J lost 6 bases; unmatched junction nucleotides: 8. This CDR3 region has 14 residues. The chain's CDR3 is CASSRGGGMGEQYF. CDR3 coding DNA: TGTGCCAGCAGCCGCGGGGGGGGAATGGGCGAGCAGTACTTC. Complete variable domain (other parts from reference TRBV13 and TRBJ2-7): AAGVIQSPRHLIKEKRETATLKCYPIPRHDTVYWYQQGPGQDPQFLISFYEKMQSDKGSIPDRFSAQQFSDYHSELNMSSLELGDSALYFCASSRGGGMGEQYFGPGTRLTVT.

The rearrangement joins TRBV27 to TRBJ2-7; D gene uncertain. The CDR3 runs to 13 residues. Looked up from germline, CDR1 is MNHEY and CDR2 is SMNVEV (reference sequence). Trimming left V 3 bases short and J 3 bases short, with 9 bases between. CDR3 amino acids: CASSFHDRYEQYF. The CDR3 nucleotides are TGTGCCAGCAGTTTCCATGACCGCTACGAGCAGTACTTC.

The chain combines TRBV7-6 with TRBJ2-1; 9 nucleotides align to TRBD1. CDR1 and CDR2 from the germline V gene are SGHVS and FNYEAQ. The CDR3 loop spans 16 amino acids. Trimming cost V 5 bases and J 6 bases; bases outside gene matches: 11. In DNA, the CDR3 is TGTGCCAGCAGCCTCACCGGGACAGGGCCCTTCAATGAGCAGTTCTTC. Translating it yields CASSLTGTGPFNEQFF.

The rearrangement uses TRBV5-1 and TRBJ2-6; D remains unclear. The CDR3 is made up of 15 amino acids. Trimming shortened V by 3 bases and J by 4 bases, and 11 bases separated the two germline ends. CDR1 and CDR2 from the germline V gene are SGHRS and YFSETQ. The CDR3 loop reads CASSSRETGANVLTF. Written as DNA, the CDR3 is TGCGCCAGCAGCTCAAGGGAAACCGGGGCCAACGTCCTGACTTTC.

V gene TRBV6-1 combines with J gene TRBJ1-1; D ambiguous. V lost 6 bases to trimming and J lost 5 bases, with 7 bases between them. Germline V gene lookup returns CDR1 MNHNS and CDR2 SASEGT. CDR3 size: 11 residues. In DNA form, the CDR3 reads TGTGCCAGCAGCCGACTTACTGAAGCTTTCTTT. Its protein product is CASSRLTEAFF.

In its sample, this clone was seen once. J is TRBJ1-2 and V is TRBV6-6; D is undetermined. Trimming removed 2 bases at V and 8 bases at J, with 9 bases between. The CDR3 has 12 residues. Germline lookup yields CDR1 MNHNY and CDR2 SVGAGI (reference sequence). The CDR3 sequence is CASSYIGGGYTF. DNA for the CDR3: TGTGCCAGCAGTTACATCGGCGGGGGCTACACCTTC.

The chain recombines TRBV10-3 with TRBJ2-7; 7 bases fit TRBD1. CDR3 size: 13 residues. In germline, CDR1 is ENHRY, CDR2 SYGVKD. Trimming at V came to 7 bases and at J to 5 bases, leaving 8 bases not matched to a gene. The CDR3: CAINRGKANEQYF. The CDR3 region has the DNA TGTGCCATCAACAGGGGAAAGGCGAACGAGCAGTACTTC.

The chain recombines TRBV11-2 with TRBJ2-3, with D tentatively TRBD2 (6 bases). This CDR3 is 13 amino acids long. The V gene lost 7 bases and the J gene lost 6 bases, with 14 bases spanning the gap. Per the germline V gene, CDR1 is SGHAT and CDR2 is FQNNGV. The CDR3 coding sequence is TGTGCCAGCACCCGGTGGGGGAGGGATACGCAGTATTTT. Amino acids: CASTRWGRDTQYF.

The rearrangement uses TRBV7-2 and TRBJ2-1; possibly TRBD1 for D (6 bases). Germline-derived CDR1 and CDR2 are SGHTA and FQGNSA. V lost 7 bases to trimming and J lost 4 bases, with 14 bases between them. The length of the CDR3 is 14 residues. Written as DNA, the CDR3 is TGTGCCAGCACGATCAGGGGTCATTACAATGAGCAGTTCTTC. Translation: CASTIRGHYNEQFF.

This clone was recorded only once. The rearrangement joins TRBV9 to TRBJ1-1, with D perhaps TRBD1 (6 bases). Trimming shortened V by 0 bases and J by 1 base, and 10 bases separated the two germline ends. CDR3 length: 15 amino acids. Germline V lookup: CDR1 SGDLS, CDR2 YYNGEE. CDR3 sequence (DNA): TGTGCCAGCAGCGTAGAGGGGGTTGAGAACACTGAAGCTTTCTTT. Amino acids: CASSVEGVENTEAFF. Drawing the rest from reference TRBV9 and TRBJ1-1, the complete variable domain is DSGVTQTPKHLITATGQRVTLRCSPRSGDLSVYWYQQSLDQGLQFLIQYYNGEERAKGNILERFSAQQFPDLHSELNLSSLELGDSALYFCASSVEGVENTEAFFGQGTRLTVV.

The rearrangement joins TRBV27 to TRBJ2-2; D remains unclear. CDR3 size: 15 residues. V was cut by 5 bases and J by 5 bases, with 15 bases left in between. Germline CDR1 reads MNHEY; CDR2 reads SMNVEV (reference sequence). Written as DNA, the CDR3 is TGTGCCAGCAGTCCCACGAGAATGGGGACCGGGGAGCTGTTTTTT. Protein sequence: CASSPTRMGTGELFF.

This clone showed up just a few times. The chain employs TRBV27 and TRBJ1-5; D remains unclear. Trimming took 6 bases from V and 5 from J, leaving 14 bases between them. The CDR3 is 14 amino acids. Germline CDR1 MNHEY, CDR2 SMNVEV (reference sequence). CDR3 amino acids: CASSREMFDQPQHF. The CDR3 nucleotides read TGTGCCAGCAGCCGGGAAATGTTTGATCAGCCCCAGCATTTT.

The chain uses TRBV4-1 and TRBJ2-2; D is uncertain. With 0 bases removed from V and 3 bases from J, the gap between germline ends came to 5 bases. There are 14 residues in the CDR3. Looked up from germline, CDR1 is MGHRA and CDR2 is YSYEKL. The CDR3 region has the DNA TGCGCCAGCAGCCAAGAACTCCACACCGGGGAGCTGTTTTTT. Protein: CASSQELHTGELFF.

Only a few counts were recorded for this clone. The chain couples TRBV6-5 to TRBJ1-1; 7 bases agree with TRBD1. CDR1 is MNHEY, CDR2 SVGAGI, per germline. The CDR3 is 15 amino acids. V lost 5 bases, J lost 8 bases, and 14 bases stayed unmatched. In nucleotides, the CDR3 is TGTGCCAGCAGTCCAACCAGACAGGGAAGGAGAGAAGCTTTCTTT. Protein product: CASSPTRQGRREAFF.

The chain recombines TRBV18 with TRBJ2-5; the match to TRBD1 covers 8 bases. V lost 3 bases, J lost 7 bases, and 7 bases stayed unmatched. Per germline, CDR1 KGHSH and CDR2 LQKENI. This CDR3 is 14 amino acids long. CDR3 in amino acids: CASSPTGVGGTQYF. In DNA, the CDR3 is TGTGCCAGCTCACCGACAGGGGTTGGAGGGACCCAGTACTTC.

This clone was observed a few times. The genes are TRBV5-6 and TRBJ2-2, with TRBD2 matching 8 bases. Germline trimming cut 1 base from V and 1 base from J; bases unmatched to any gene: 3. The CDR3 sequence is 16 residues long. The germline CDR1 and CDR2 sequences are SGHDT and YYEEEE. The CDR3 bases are TGTGCCAGCAGCTTGCCGGCGGGGGGGAACACCGGGGAGCTGTTTTTT. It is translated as CASSLPAGGNTGELFF.

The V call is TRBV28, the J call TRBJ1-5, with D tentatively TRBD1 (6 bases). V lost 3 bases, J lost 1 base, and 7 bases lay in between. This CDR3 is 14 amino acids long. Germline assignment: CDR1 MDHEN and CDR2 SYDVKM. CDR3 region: CASSFQGSNQPQHF. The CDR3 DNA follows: TGTGCCAGCAGTTTCCAGGGGAGCAATCAGCCCCAGCATTTT.

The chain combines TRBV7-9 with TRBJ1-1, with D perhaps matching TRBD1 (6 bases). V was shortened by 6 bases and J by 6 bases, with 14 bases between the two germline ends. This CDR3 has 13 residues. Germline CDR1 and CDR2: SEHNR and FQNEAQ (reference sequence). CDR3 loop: CASRTQGFAEAFF. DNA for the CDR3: TGTGCCAGCAGGACACAGGGATTTGCTGAAGCTTTCTTT.

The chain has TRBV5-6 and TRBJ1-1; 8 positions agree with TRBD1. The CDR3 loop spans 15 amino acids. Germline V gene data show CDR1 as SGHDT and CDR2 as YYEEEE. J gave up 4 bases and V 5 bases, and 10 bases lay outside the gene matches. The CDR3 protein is CASSLLTGAVTEAFF. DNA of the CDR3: TGTGCCAGCAGTCTGTTGACAGGGGCCGTCACTGAAGCTTTCTTT. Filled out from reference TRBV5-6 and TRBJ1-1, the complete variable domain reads DAGVTQSPTHLIKTRGQQVTLRCSPKSGHDTVSWYQQALGQGPQFIFQYYEEEERQRGNFPDRFSGHQFPNYSSELNVNALLLGDSALYLCASSLLTGAVTEAFFGQGTRLTVV.

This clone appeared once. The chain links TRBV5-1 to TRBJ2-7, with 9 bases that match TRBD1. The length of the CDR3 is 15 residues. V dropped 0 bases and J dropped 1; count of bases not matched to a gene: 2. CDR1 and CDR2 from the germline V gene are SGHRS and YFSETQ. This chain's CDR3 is CASSLGGTGSYEQYF. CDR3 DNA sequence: TGCGCCAGCAGCTTGGGAGGGACAGGGTCCTACGAGCAGTACTTC.

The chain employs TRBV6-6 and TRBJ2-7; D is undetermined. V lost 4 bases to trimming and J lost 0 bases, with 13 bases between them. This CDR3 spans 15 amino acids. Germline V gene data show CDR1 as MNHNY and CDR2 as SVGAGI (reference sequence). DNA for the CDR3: TGTGCCAGCAGTTCCAAAAGGACCGGCTCCTACGAGCAGTACTTC. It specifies CASSSKRTGSYEQYF.

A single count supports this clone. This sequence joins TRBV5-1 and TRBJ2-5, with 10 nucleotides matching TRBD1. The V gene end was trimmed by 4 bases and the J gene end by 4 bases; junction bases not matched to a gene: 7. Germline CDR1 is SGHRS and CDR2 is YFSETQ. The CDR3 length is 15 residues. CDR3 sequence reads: CASSTGQGWVETQYF. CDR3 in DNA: TGCGCCAGCAGCACGGGACAGGGGTGGGTAGAGACCCAGTACTTC.

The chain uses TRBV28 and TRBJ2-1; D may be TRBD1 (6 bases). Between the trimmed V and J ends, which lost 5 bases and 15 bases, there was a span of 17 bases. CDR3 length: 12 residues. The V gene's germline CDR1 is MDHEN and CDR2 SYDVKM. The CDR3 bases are TGTGCCAGCAGTCTGGCAGAGGGGGTACCGTTCTTC. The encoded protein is CASSLAEGVPFF.

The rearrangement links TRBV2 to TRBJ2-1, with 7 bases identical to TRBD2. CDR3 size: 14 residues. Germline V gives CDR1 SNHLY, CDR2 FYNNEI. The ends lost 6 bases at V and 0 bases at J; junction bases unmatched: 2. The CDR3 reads CASSLAVSYNEQFF. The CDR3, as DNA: TGTGCCAGCAGCCTAGCGGTCTCCTACAATGAGCAGTTCTTC.